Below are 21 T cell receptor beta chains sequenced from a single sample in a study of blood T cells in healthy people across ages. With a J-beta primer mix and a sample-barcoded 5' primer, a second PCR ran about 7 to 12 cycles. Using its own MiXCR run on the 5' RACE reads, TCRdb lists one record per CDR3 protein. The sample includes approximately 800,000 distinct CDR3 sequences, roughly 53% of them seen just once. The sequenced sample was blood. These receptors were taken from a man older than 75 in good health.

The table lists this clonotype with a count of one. The CDR3 here is CASSLLASNTGELFF. In DNA, the CDR3 is TGTGCCAGCAGTCTCCTAGCGTCGAACACCGGGGAGCTGTTTTTT. The chain combines TRBV7-2 with TRBJ2-2; tentative D call: TRBD2 (6 bases). The CDR3 contains 15 residues. The germline V gene encodes CDR1 SGHTA and CDR2 FQGNSA. V was shortened by 6 bases and J by 0 bases, with 11 bases between the two germline ends.

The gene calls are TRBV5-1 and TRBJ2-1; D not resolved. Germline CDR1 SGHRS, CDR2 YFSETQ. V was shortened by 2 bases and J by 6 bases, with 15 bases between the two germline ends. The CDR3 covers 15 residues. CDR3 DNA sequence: TGCGCCAGCAGCTTTCTACAAGGGTCACGCAATGAGCAGTTCTTC. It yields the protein CASSFLQGSRNEQFF.

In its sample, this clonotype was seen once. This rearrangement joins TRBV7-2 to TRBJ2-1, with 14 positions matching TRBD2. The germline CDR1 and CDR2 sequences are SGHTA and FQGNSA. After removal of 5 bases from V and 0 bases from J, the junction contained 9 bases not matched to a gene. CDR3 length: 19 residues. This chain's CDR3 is CASSPLMTSGRASYNEQFF. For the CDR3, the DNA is TGTGCCAGCAGCCCGCTCATGACTAGCGGGAGGGCCTCCTACAATGAGCAGTTCTTC.

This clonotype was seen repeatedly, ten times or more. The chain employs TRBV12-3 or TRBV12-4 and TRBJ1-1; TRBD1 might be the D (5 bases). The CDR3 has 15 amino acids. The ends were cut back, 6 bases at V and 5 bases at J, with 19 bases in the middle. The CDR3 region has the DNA TGTGCCAGCAGCCCAATCCCGGGGGGGATGACTGAAGCTTTCTTT. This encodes CASSPIPGGMTEAFF.

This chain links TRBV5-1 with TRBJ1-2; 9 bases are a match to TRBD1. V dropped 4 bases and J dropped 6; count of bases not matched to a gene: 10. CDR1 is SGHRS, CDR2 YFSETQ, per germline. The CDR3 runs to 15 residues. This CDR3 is CASSGGQGRSDGYTF. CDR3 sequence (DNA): TGCGCCAGCAGCGGGGGACAGGGAAGGTCCGATGGCTACACCTTC.

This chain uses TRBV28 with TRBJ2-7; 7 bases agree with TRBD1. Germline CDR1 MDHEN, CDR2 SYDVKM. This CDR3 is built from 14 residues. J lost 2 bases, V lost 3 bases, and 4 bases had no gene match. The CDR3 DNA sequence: TGTGCCAGCAGTTTCCGCAGGGGGACCTACGAGCAGTACTTC. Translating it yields CASSFRRGTYEQYF.

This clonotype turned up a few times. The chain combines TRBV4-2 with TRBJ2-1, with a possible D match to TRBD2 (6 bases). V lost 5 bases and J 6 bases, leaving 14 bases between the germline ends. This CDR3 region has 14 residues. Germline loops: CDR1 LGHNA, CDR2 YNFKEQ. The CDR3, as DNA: TGTGCCAGCAGCTCCGGTGATAGCGGCAATGAGCAGTTCTTC. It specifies CASSSGDSGNEQFF.

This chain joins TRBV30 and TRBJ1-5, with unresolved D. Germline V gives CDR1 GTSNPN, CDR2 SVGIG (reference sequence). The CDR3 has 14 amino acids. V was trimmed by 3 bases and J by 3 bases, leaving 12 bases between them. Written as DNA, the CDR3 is TGTGCCTGGAGGCTCCCGGGAAACAATCAGCCCCAGCATTTT. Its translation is CAWRLPGNNQPQHF.

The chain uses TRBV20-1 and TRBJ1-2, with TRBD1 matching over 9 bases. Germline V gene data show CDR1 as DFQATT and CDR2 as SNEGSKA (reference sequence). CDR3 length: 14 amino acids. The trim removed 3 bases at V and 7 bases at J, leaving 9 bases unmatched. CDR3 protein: CSARGTGLRGGYTF. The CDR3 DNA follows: TGCAGTGCTAGGGGGACAGGGCTAAGGGGTGGCTACACCTTC.

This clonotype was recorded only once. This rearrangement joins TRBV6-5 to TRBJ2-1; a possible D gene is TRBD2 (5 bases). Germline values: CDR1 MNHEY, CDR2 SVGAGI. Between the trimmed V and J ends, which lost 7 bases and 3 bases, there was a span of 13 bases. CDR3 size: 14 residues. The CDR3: CASKAPSGYNEQFF. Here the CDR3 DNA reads TGTGCCAGCAAAGCACCCAGCGGCTACAATGAGCAGTTCTTC.

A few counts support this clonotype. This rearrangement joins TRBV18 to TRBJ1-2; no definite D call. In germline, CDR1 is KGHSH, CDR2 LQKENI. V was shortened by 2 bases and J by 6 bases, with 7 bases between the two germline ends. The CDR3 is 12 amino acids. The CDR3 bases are TGTGCCAGCTCACCAAACGAGGATGGCTACACCTTC. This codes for CASSPNEDGYTF.

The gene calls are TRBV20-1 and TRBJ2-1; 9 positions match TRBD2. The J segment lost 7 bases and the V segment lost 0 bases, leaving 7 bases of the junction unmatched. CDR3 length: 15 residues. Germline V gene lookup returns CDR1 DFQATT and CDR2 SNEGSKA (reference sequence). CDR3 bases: TGCAGTGCTAGAGAGGGCGGGAGGGCCGGTAATGAGCAGTTCTTC. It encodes CSAREGGRAGNEQFF.

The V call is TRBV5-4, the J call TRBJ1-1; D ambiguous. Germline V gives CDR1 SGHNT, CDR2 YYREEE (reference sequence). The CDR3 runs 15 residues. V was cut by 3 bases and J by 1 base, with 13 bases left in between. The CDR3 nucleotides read TGTGCCAGCAGCTCCCCTCTCTCGTCGAACACTGAAGCTTTCTTT. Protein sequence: CASSSPLSSNTEAFF.

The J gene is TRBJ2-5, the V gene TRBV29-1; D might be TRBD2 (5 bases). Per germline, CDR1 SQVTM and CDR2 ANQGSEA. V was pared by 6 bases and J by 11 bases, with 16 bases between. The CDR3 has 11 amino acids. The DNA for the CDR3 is TGCAGCGTCCAACGGGGTAATGAGCAGTACTTC. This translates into CSVQRGNEQYF.

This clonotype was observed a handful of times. The CDR3 loop is CASSPTGTGHNYGYTF. DNA for the CDR3: TGCGCCAGCAGCCCTACCGGGACAGGGCATAACTATGGCTACACCTTC. The chain combines TRBV4-1 with TRBJ1-2; 9 bases match TRBD1. Trimming cost V 4 bases and J 1 base; bases outside gene matches: 7. This CDR3 region has 16 residues. The germline V gene encodes CDR1 MGHRA and CDR2 YSYEKL.

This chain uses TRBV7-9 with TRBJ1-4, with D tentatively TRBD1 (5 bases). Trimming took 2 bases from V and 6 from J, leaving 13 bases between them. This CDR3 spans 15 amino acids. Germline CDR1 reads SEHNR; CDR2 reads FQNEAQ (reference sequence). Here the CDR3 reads CASSLSRGADEKLFF. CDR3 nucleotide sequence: TGTGCCAGCAGCTTAAGTCGTGGGGCGGATGAAAAACTGTTTTTT.

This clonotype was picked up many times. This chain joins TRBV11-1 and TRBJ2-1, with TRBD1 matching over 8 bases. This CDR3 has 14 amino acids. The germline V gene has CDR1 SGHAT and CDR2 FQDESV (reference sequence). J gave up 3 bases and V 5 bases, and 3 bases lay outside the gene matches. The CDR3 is CASSRTGNYNEQFF. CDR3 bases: TGTGCCAGCAGCCGGACAGGGAACTACAATGAGCAGTTCTTC.

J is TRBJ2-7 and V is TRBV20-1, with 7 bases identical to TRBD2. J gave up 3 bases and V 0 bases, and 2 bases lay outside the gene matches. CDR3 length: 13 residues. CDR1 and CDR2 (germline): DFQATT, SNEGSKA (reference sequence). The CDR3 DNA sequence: TGCAGTGCTAGAGACCCTAGCGGCTACGAGCAGTACTTC. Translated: CSARDPSGYEQYF.

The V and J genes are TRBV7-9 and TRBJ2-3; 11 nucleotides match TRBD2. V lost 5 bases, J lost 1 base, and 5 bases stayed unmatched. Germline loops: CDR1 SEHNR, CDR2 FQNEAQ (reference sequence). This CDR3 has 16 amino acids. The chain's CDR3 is CASSPGLAEGTDTQYF. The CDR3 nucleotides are TGTGCCAGCAGCCCGGGACTAGCGGAGGGCACAGATACGCAGTATTTT. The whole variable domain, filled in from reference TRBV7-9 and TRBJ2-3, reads DTGVSQNPRHKITKRGQNVTFRCDPISEHNRLYWYRQTLGQGPEFLTYFQNEAQLEKSRLLSDRFSAERPKGSFSTLEIQRTEQGDSAMYLCASSPGLAEGTDTQYFGPGTRLTVL.

The CDR3, as DNA: TGTGCCAGCAGACCGGGACACCTCTACGAGCAGTACTTC. Amino acids: CASRPGHLYEQYF. V is TRBV12-3 or TRBV12-4 and J is TRBJ2-7, with a tentative D call TRBD1 (6 bases). The CDR3 consists of 13 residues. Trimming shortened V by 6 bases and J by 3 bases, and 12 bases separated the two germline ends.

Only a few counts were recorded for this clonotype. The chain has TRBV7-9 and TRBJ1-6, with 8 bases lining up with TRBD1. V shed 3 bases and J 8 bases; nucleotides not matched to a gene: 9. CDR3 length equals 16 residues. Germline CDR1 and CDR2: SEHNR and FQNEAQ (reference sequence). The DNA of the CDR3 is TGTGCCAGCAGCTTGGCCCAGGGGGCAGGTGATTCACCCCTCCACTTT. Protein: CASSLAQGAGDSPLHF.